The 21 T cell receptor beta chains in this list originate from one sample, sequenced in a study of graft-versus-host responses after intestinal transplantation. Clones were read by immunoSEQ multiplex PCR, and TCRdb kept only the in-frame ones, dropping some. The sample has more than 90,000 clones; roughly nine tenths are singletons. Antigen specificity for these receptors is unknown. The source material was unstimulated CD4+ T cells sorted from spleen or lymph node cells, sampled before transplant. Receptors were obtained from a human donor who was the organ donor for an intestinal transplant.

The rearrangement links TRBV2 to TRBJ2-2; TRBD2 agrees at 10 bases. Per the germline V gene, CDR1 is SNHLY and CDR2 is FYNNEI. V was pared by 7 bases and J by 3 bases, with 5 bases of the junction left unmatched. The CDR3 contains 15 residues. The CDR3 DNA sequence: TGTGCCAGCACCCCCGGACTAGCGGACACCGGGGAGCTGTTTTTT. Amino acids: CASTPGLADTGELFF.

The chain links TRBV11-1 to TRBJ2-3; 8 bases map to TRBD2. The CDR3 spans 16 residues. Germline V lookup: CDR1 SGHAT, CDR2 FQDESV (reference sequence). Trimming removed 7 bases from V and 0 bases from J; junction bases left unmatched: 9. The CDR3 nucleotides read TGTGCCAGCACCCCGGCTAGCGGGTTTAGCACAGATACGCAGTATTTT. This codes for CASTPASGFSTDTQYF.

CDR3 protein: CASSELRGAKNIQYF. CDR3 coding DNA: TGTGCCAGCAGTGAACTACGGGGGGCCAAAAACATTCAGTACTTC. The chain links TRBV2 to TRBJ2-4, with D perhaps TRBD2 (6 bases). CDR1 and CDR2 from the germline V gene are SNHLY and FYNNEI. The CDR3 is 15 amino acids. Trimming took 2 bases from V and 1 from J, leaving 9 bases between them.

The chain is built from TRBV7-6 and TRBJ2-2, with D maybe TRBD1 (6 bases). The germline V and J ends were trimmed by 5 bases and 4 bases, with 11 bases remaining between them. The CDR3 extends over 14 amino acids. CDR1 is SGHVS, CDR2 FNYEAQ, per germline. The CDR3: CASSGTGFTGELFF. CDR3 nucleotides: TGTGCCAGCAGCGGCACAGGGTTCACCGGGGAGCTGTTTTTT. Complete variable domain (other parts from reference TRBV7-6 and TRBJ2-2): GAGVSQSPRYKVTKRGQDVALRCDPISGHVSLYWYRQALGQGPEFLTYFNYEAQQDKSGLPNDRFSAERPEGSISTLTIQRTEQRDSAMYRCASSGTGFTGELFFGEGSRLTVL.

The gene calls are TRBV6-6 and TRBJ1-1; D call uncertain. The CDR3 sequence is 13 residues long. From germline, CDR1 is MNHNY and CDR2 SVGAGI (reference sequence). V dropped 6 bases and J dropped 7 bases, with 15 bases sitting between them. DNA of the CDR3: TGTGCCAGCAGGTATGGGCCCTCTGGTGAAGCTTTCTTT. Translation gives CASRYGPSGEAFF.

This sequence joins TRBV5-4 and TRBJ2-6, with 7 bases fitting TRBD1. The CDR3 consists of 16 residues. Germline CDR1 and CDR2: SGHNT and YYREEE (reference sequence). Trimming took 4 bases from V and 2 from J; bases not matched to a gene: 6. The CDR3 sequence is CASSPGGHPGANVLTF. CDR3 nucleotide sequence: TGTGCCAGCAGCCCAGGGGGACACCCTGGGGCCAACGTCCTGACTTTC.

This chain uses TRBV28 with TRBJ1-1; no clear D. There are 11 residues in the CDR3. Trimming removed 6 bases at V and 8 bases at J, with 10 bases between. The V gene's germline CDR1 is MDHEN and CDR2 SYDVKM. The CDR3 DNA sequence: TGTGCCAGCAGACTAAACGTCGAAGCTTTCTTT. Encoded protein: CASRLNVEAFF.

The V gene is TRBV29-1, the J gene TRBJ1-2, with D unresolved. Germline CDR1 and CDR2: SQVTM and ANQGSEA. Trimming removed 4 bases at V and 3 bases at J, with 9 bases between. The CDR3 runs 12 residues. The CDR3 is CSVVKQHYGYTF. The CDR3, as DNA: TGCAGCGTTGTAAAGCAGCACTATGGCTACACCTTC.

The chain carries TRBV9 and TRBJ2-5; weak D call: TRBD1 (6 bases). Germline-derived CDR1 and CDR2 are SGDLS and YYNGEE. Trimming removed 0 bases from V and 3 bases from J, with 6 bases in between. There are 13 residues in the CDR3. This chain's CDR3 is CASSVDREETQYF. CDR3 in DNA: TGTGCCAGCAGCGTAGACAGGGAAGAGACCCAGTACTTC.

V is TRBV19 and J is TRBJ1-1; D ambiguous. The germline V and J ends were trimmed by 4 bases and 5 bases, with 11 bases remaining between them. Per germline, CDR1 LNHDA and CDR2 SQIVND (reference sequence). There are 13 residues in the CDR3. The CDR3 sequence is CASSTAVGTEAFF. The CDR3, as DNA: TGTGCCAGTAGTACCGCCGTAGGGACTGAAGCTTTCTTT.

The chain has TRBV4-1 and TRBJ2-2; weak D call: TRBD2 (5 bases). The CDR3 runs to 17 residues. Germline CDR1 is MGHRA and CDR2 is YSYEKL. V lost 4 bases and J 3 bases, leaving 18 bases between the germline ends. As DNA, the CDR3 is TGCGCCAGCAGCCCCGGGGAAAGACGGGTTTACACCGGGGAGCTGTTTTTT. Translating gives CASSPGERRVYTGELFF.

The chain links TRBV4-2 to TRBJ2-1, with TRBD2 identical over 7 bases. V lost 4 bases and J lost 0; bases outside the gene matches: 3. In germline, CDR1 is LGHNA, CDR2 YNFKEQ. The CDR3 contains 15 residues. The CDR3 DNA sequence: TGTGCCAGCAGCCTTAGGGAGGGCTCCTACAATGAGCAGTTCTTC. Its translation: CASSLREGSYNEQFF.

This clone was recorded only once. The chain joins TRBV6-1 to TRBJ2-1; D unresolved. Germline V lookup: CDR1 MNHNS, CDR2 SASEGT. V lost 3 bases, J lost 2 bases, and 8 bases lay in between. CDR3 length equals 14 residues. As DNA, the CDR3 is TGTGCCAGCAGTGACCAGCCGACCTACAATGAGCAGTTCTTC. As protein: CASSDQPTYNEQFF.

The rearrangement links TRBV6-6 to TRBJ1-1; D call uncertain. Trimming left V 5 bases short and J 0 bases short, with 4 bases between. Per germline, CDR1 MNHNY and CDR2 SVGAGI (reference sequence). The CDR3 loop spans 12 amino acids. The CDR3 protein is CASSGVNTEAFF. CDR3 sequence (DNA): TGTGCCAGCAGTGGGGTGAACACTGAAGCTTTCTTT.

In DNA, the CDR3 is TGTGCCAGCAGCTTAAGGGCGAGCGGGAGAGTCGGGGCCGGGGAGCTGTTTTTT. Encoded protein: CASSLRASGRVGAGELFF. The gene calls are TRBV7-9 and TRBJ2-2; 8 positions match TRBD2. The CDR3 is 18 amino acids. J lost 6 bases, V lost 2 bases, and 14 bases had no gene match. Germline V gives CDR1 SEHNR, CDR2 FQNEAQ (reference sequence).

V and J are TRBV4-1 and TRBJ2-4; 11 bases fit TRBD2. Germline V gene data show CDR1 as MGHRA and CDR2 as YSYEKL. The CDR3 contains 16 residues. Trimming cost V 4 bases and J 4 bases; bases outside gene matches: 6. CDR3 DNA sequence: TGCGCCAGCAGCCGCCCGGGACTAGCGGAAAAAAACATTCAGTACTTC. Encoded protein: CASSRPGLAEKNIQYF.

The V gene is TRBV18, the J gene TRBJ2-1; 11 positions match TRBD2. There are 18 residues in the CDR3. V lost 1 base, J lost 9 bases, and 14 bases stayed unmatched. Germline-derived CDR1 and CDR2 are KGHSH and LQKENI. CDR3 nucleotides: TGTGCCAGCTCACCACGAACTAGCGGGAGTATGGGCAGGGGTGAGCAGTTCTTC. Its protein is CASSPRTSGSMGRGEQFF.

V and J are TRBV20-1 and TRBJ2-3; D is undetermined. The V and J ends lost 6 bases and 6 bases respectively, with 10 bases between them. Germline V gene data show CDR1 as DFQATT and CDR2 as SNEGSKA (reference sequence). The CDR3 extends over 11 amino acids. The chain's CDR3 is CSATKLDTQYF. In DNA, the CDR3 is TGCAGTGCGACCAAGCTCGATACGCAGTATTTT.

The CDR3 DNA reads as TGCGCCAGCAGCTTGGAGCCGGGGGAGGCCCTCATACATGGCTACACCTTC. Protein: CASSLEPGEALIHGYTF. The chain recombines TRBV5-1 with TRBJ1-2; a weak D match, TRBD1 (5 bases). V shed 0 bases and J shed 6 bases, with 21 bases lying between them. The CDR3 has 17 amino acids. Germline CDR1 and CDR2: SGHRS and YFSETQ.

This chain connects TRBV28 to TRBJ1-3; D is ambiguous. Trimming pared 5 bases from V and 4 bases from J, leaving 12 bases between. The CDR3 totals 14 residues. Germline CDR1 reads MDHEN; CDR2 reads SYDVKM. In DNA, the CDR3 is TGTGCCAGCAGTGGAGGACTCTCGGGAAACACCATATATTTT. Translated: CASSGGLSGNTIYF.

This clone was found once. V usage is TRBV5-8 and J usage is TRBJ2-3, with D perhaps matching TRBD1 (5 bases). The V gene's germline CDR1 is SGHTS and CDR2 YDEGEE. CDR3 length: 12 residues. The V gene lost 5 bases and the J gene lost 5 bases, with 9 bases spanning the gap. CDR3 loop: CASRRTKDTQYF. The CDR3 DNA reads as TGTGCCAGCAGACGGACAAAAGATACGCAGTATTTT.